This record concerns one TCR beta chain sequence. This CDR3 region has 15 residues. With 1 base clipped from V and 12 bases from J, the junction kept 6 bases outside the gene matches. Germline CDR1 and CDR2: SNHLY and FYNNEI. The source of the sample is a study of blood T cell repertoires in COVID-19. Overall study: Spain, Italy and the United States supplied samples that represented acute and convalescent COVID-19. T cells, B-cell-depleted T cells, or PBMCs provided the cDNA or gDNA that served as material.

In the original processing: Amplifying reference gene primers gave estimates of nucleated cell counts. Profiling relied on immunoSEQ multiplex PCR, and the TCRdb table lists in-frame clones only, not all of them. V and J calls and clone size are as listed in that table; D and trimming were resolved from the DNA. The sample carries fewer than 15,000 clones, over 75% recorded once. V is TRBV2 and J is TRBJ1-6; 10 bases line up with TRBD1. The sample taken for sequencing was peripheral blood. This TCR came from a man older than 75 with acute or convalescent COVID-19. CDR3 protein: CASSEGQGARGPLHF. The CDR3 coding sequence is TGTGCCAGCAGTGAAGGACAGGGGGCACGGGGACCCCTCCACTTT.